This T cell receptor (beta chain) was sequenced during a study of T cell responses to AZD1222 COVID-19 vaccine. Study background: Pooled in the analysis were second doses at about 4 or about 12 weeks.

Here immunoSEQ multiplex PCR was the method, and the copy in TCRdb shows in-frame clones only, minus some. Among 150,000 or so clones listed, 85% to 95% were seen once. Notes on this clone: The antigen is unknown.

Study-wide points: Close to half of all spike-specific TCRs reportedly target regions of the variants that are unmutated. The donors showed a predominance of white British ancestry and of females, with possible underestimation of clonal diversity. Just 6 or 7 people given AZD1222 tested seropositive at baseline.

V gave up 6 bases and J gave up 0 bases; unmatched junction bases: 13. There are 17 residues in the CDR3. CDR1 and CDR2 from the germline V gene are LGHNT and FRNRAP. The TCR comes from an adult in good health. The material sequenced was peripheral blood, taken on day 0 of AZD1222 vaccination. This chain connects TRBV12-5 to TRBJ1-1, with TRBD1 matching over 7 bases. The CDR3 DNA reads TGTGCTAGTGGGTCTAGCCGGGACAGAATGTTGAACACTGAAGCTTTCTTT. Protein: CASGSSRDRMLNTEAFF.